The 4 T cell receptor beta chains given below trace back to one sample, sequenced in a study of T-cell reconstitution after alpha-beta-depleted transplantation in children. Unique molecular identifiers were incorporated when the TCRbeta library was constructed. Each CDR3 protein gets one entry after TCRdb re-called the PCR reads with MiXCR. This table has 440,000 or so distinct CDR3 sequences, around two fifths appearing once. This specimen consisted of PBMCs, obtained before TCRalphabeta/CD19-depleted stem cell transplant. The receptors come from a girl aged 2 to 9 with aplastic anemia, due to receive a stem cell transplant.

This clonotype was detected a few times. The chain is built from TRBV20-1 and TRBJ1-6; the D gene is possibly TRBD1 (6 bases). The CDR3 sequence is 15 residues long. The V end lost 5 bases, the J end lost 4 bases, and 15 bases lay between the germline ends. The germline gives CDR1 DFQATT, CDR2 SNEGSKA (reference sequence). CDR3 sequence: CSALKNQGYNSPLHF. Written as DNA, the CDR3 is TGCAGTGCTCTCAAAAACCAGGGGTATAATTCACCCCTCCACTTT.

The chain is built from TRBV6-1 and TRBJ2-7, with 9 positions matching TRBD1. The V and J ends lost 9 bases and 4 bases, in that order; junction bases with no gene match: 10. The CDR3 has 14 amino acids. Germline CDR1 and CDR2: MNHNS and SASEGT. The CDR3 sequence is CASTFSGQGYEQYF. The CDR3 DNA reads TGTGCCAGTACTTTTTCGGGACAGGGATACGAGCAGTACTTC.

The genes are TRBV6-5 and TRBJ2-7, with 7 bases lining up with TRBD2. CDR1 and CDR2 (germline): MNHEY, SVGAGI. J lost 0 bases, V lost 4 bases, and 3 bases had no gene match. The CDR3 has 14 amino acids. The CDR3 DNA reads as TGTGCCAGCAGTTTCGGGGGGAGCTCCTACGAGCAGTACTTC. Residues: CASSFGGSSYEQYF.

The sample holds many counts of this clonotype. V is TRBV3-1 and J is TRBJ2-7; 11 bases are shared with TRBD2. Per the germline V gene, CDR1 is LGHDT and CDR2 is YNNKEL (reference sequence). CDR3 size: 16 residues. The trim removed 1 base at V and 1 base at J, leaving 3 bases unmatched. In nucleotides, the CDR3 is TGTGCCAGCAGCCAAGGACTAGCGGGACTATCCTACGAGCAGTACTTC. It translates to CASSQGLAGLSYEQYF.